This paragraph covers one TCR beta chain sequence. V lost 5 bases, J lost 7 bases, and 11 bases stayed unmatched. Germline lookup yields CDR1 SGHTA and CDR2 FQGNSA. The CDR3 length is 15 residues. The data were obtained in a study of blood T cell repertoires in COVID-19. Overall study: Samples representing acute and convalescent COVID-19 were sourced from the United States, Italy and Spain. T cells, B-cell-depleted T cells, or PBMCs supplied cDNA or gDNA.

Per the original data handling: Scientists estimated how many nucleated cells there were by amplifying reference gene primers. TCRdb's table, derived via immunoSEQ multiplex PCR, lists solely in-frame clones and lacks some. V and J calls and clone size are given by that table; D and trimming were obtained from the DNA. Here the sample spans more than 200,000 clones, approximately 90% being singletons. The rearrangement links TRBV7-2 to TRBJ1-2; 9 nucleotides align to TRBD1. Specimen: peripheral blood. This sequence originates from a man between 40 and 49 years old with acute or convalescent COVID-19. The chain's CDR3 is CASSGGQGLSAGYTF. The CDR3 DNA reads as TGTGCCAGCAGCGGGGGACAGGGTTTGTCTGCTGGCTACACCTTC. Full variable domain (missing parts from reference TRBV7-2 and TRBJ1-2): GAGVSQSPSNKVTEKGKDVELRCDPISGHTALYWYRQSLGQGLEFLIYFQGNSAPDKSGLPSDRFSAERTGGSVSTLTIQRTQQEDSAVYLCASSGGQGLSAGYTFGSGTRLTVV.